The 27 T cell receptor beta chains below all came from one sample that was sequenced in a study of blood T cell repertoires in COVID-19. TCRdb's copy holds only in-frame clones and misses some; the assay was immunoSEQ multiplex PCR. The table shows some 80,000 clones, with approximately 79% occurring only once. The specimen was peripheral blood. The receptor set was obtained from a woman aged 80 or over with active or convalescent COVID-19.

A few counts support this clone. Here the CDR3 reads CASSGGLAGSNEQFF. For the CDR3, the DNA is TGTGCCAGCAGCGGGGGACTAGCGGGCTCTAATGAGCAGTTCTTC. The J gene is TRBJ2-1, the V gene TRBV9, with 12 nucleotides matching TRBD2. Losses at the gene ends were 3 bases for V and 7 bases for J; bases not matched to a gene: 5. This CDR3 comprises 15 residues. Germline V lookup: CDR1 SGDLS, CDR2 YYNGEE.

This chain connects TRBV2 to TRBJ2-5, with TRBD2 as a possible D gene (5 bases). From germline, CDR1 is SNHLY and CDR2 FYNNEI. The CDR3 sequence is 13 residues long. The V end was cut by 7 bases, the J end by 2 bases, with 11 bases between. Here the CDR3 DNA reads TGTGCCAGCACTTTTCGGGGTCAAGAGACCCAGTACTTC. Protein sequence: CASTFRGQETQYF.

This rearrangement joins TRBV28 to TRBJ1-4; D not certain. This CDR3 is built from 15 residues. CDR1 and CDR2 from the germline V gene are MDHEN and SYDVKM. Trimming cost V 6 bases and J 0 bases, with 11 bases left between them. CDR3 protein: CASSLDGSTNEKLFF. The CDR3 bases are TGTGCCAGCAGCCTAGACGGCTCAACTAATGAAAAACTGTTTTTT.

The rearrangement links TRBV2 to TRBJ2-1; 7 bases match TRBD1. The CDR3 has 16 residues. Germline V lookup: CDR1 SNHLY, CDR2 FYNNEI. The ends lost 7 bases at V and 0 bases at J; junction bases unmatched: 9. CDR3 DNA sequence: TGTGCCAGCAAGGACAGGTTCCTCAGCTCCTACAATGAGCAGTTCTTC. The encoded protein is CASKDRFLSSYNEQFF.

The V call is TRBV7-3, the J call TRBJ1-1; D is undetermined. The CDR3 extends over 13 amino acids. CDR1 SGHTA and CDR2 FQGTGA come from the germline V gene. Trimming shortened V by 3 bases and J by 0 bases, and 5 bases separated the two germline ends. The CDR3 reads CASSFSMNTEAFF. The DNA of the CDR3 is TGTGCCAGCAGCTTTTCAATGAACACTGAAGCTTTCTTT.

This chain joins TRBV5-1 and TRBJ2-2; 7 bases align to TRBD1. This CDR3 spans 18 amino acids. Germline CDR1 SGHRS, CDR2 YFSETQ. The ends lost 5 bases at V and 2 bases at J; junction bases unmatched: 15. The CDR3 protein is CASRVRDSLLGNTGELFF. CDR3 sequence (DNA): TGCGCCAGCAGAGTCCGGGACAGCCTTTTGGGAAACACCGGGGAGCTGTTTTTT.

The chain uses TRBV7-2 and TRBJ2-7, with 9 nucleotides matching TRBD2. J gave up 6 bases and V 1 base, and 7 bases lay outside the gene matches. The CDR3 is 15 amino acids. CDR1 SGHTA and CDR2 FQGNSA come from the germline V gene. In nucleotides, the CDR3 is TGTGCCAGCAGCTTAGTTGTAGCGGGGGCTGGCGAGCAGTACTTC. As protein: CASSLVVAGAGEQYF.

This clone occurred a few times. The V gene is TRBV28, the J gene TRBJ2-1; the match to TRBD2 covers 11 bases. The CDR3 totals 18 residues. Per the germline V gene, CDR1 is MDHEN and CDR2 is SYDVKM. J gave up 7 bases and V 1 base, and 12 bases lay outside the gene matches. Here the CDR3 reads CASSLFHLAGGMRNEQFF. The CDR3 nucleotides read TGTGCCAGCAGTTTATTCCATTTAGCGGGAGGGATGAGGAATGAGCAGTTCTTC. The whole variable domain, remainder taken from reference TRBV28 and TRBJ2-1, is DVKVTQSSRYLVKRTGEKVFLECVQDMDHENMFWYRQDPGLGLRLIYFSYDVKMKEKGDIPEGYSVSREKKERFSLILESASTNQTSMYLCASSLFHLAGGMRNEQFFGPGTRLTVL.

J is TRBJ2-7 and V is TRBV12-5; D unresolved. CDR1 and CDR2 (germline): LGHNT, FRNRAP. CDR3 length: 10 amino acids. Trimming removed 4 bases at V and 10 bases at J, with 8 bases between. CDR3 bases: TGTGCTAGTGGTTCTCACTCCCAGTACTTC. This translates into CASGSHSQYF.

This clone showed up just once. The V call is TRBV20-1, the J call TRBJ2-1, with 7 bases identical to TRBD2. This CDR3 spans 15 amino acids. J was trimmed by 11 bases and V by 3 bases; bases with no gene match: 16. Germline values: CDR1 DFQATT, CDR2 SNEGSKA (reference sequence). CDR3 region: CSASQLSGGARKQFF. The CDR3 DNA reads TGCAGTGCTAGTCAGCTTTCGGGAGGCGCAAGGAAGCAGTTCTTC.

The chain couples TRBV18 to TRBJ2-5, with D possibly being TRBD1 (6 bases). Trimming pared 3 bases from V and 9 bases from J, leaving 20 bases between. The CDR3 totals 15 residues. Germline CDR1 reads KGHSH; CDR2 reads LQKENI. CDR3 residues: CASSPEVGQGKSQYF. The CDR3 DNA is TGTGCCAGCTCACCGGAGGTGGGGCAGGGGAAGTCCCAGTACTTC.

This clone was seen a few times. This chain connects TRBV6-5 to TRBJ1-4, with D perhaps matching TRBD1 (6 bases). The CDR3 totals 16 residues. Deletions cut 4 bases from V and 4 bases from J, with 16 bases between. Germline lookup yields CDR1 MNHEY and CDR2 SVGAGI. The CDR3 sequence is CASSLKGQRYNEKLFF. The CDR3 DNA reads TGTGCCAGCAGTTTAAAAGGACAGCGGTATAATGAAAAACTGTTTTTT.

The rearrangement uses TRBV4-3 and TRBJ1-5, with a possible D match to TRBD1 (5 bases). V was shortened by 8 bases and J by 4 bases, with 24 bases between the two germline ends. CDR1 and CDR2 (germline): LGHNA, YSLEER. The CDR3 is 17 amino acids. The CDR3 region has the DNA TGCGCCAGCGCCCCAAGTCGGGGGAAATTGGGTAATCAGCCCCAGCATTTT. Protein sequence: CASAPSRGKLGNQPQHF.

This clone has only one observation. The chain recombines TRBV18 with TRBJ2-7; the D is unclear. Trimming left V 6 bases short and J 2 bases short, with 11 bases between. CDR1 and CDR2 from the germline V gene are KGHSH and LQKENI. The CDR3 consists of 13 residues. The CDR3 is CASSASAAYEQYF. DNA for the CDR3: TGTGCCAGCTCCGCCAGCGCTGCCTACGAGCAGTACTTC.

V usage is TRBV7-9 and J usage is TRBJ2-5; D unclear. Germline loops: CDR1 SEHNR, CDR2 FQNEAQ (reference sequence). With 1 base removed from V and 4 bases from J, the gap between germline ends came to 10 bases. The CDR3 covers 14 residues. The CDR3 DNA reads as TGTGCCAGCAGCTTAGTACTTGCCCCAGAGACCCAGTACTTC. Protein sequence: CASSLVLAPETQYF.

The CDR3 DNA follows: TGTGCCAGCAGCCCTCGGACTAGCGCGTTCACAGATACGCAGTATTTT. This codes for CASSPRTSAFTDTQYF. V gene TRBV11-2 combines with J gene TRBJ2-3; TRBD2 agrees at 9 bases. This CDR3 contains 16 residues. Germline V lookup: CDR1 SGHAT, CDR2 FQNNGV. V shed 5 bases and J 2 bases; nucleotides not matched to a gene: 8.

The chain employs TRBV4-3 and TRBJ2-7; TRBD1 agrees at 9 bases. The CDR3 runs to 16 residues. Germline CDR1 reads LGHNA; CDR2 reads YSLEER. Germline trimming cut 0 bases from V and 5 bases from J; bases unmatched to any gene: 8. The CDR3 reads CASSQDGGQGFDEQYF. The DNA for the CDR3 is TGCGCCAGCAGCCAAGATGGGGGACAGGGCTTCGACGAGCAGTACTTC.

This sequence joins TRBV25-1 and TRBJ1-6; perhaps TRBD1 as D (6 bases). This CDR3 spans 12 amino acids. Trimming shortened V by 7 bases and J by 10 bases, and 11 bases separated the two germline ends. Germline CDR1 reads MGHDK; CDR2 reads SYGVNS. The CDR3 is CASNRARSPLHF. The CDR3 DNA follows: TGTGCCAGCAACAGGGCTCGGTCACCCCTCCACTTT.

The chain is built from TRBV9 and TRBJ2-7, with TRBD1 matching 8 bases. The V and J ends lost 3 bases and 3 bases, in that order; junction bases with no gene match: 8. The CDR3 totals 15 residues. CDR1 is SGDLS, CDR2 YYNGEE, per germline. The CDR3 DNA reads TGTGCCAGCAGCGCCGAGGGGACAGGAAGCTACGAGCAGTACTTC. It codes for CASSAEGTGSYEQYF.

The chain recombines TRBV5-8 with TRBJ1-5; TRBD1 matches 7 bases. This CDR3 region has 16 residues. J lost 2 bases, V lost 4 bases, and 9 bases had no gene match. Germline values: CDR1 SGHTS, CDR2 YDEGEE. CDR3 sequence: CASSPQGYVGNQPQHF. The DNA for the CDR3 is TGTGCCAGCAGCCCACAGGGGTACGTTGGCAATCAGCCCCAGCATTTT.

The chain uses TRBV5-1 and TRBJ2-3; TRBD2 matches 16 bases. Germline V gives CDR1 SGHRS, CDR2 YFSETQ. The ends lost 3 bases at V and 3 bases at J; junction bases unmatched: 4. This CDR3 is built from 17 residues. The CDR3: CASSWGLAGGLTDTQYF. The CDR3, as DNA: TGCGCCAGCAGCTGGGGACTAGCGGGGGGGCTAACAGATACGCAGTATTTT.

This clone has only one observation. The V call is TRBV7-3, the J call TRBJ2-1; 14 bases match TRBD2. Trimming removed 0 bases from V and 5 bases from J; junction bases left unmatched: 9. The CDR3 has 19 residues. The germline gives CDR1 SGHTA, CDR2 FQGTGA. The CDR3 nucleotides read TGTGCCAGCAGCTTAACAGGTGGGACTAGCGGGAGTCTCCACAATGAGCAGTTCTTC. Translated, it gives CASSLTGGTSGSLHNEQFF.

The V gene is TRBV6-6, the J gene TRBJ2-3; D might be TRBD2 (7 bases). V was clipped by 7 bases and J by 3 bases, with 20 bases between them. Germline V CDR1 and CDR2: MNHNY, SVGAGI (reference sequence). CDR3 length: 16 amino acids. CDR3 sequence (DNA): TGTGCCAGCAACCCCGTTGGGCGGGGGCCTACAGATACGCAGTATTTT. The encoded protein is CASNPVGRGPTDTQYF.

The chain employs TRBV10-2 and TRBJ1-3; possibly TRBD1 for D (5 bases). The CDR3 is 14 residues long. Germline-derived CDR1 and CDR2 are WSHSY and SAAADI. The V end was cut by 5 bases, the J end by 2 bases, with 10 bases between. The CDR3 loop is CASSRDSAGNTIYF. The CDR3 DNA follows: TGCGCCAGCAGTCGGGACTCAGCTGGAAACACCATATATTTT.

The V call is TRBV12-5, the J call TRBJ2-1, with 7 bases lining up with TRBD1. After removal of 7 bases from V and 0 bases from J, the junction contained 6 bases not matched to a gene. This CDR3 is 15 amino acids long. From germline, CDR1 is LGHNT and CDR2 FRNRAP. CDR3 DNA: TGTGCTAGTGCCAAACCAGGGGGCTCCTACAATGAGCAGTTCTTC. Translated, it gives CASAKPGGSYNEQFF. The entire variable domain, with the rest obtained from reference TRBV12-5 and TRBJ2-1, is as follows: DARVTQTPRHKVTEMGQEVTMRCQPILGHNTVFWYRQTMMQGLELLAYFRNRAPLDDSGMPKDRFSAEMPDATLATLKIQPSEPRDSAVYFCASAKPGGSYNEQFFGPGTRLTVL.

The V call is TRBV5-1, the J call TRBJ1-1; TRBD1 is a possible D gene (5 bases). The CDR3 contains 13 residues. Trimming shortened V by 5 bases and J by 3 bases, and 11 bases separated the two germline ends. Germline V gene lookup returns CDR1 SGHRS and CDR2 YFSETQ. The CDR3 loop reads CASRTTADTEAFF. The CDR3 region has the DNA TGCGCCAGCAGGACGACAGCAGACACTGAAGCTTTCTTT.

The chain is built from TRBV11-3 and TRBJ2-1; TRBD2 matches at 7 bases. CDR3 length equals 14 residues. J was trimmed by 4 bases and V by 5 bases; bases with no gene match: 5. Germline CDR1 SGHNT, CDR2 YENEEA. Here the CDR3 DNA reads TGTGCCAGCAGCCACCCGGGACTATACAATGAGCAGTTCTTC. Translated: CASSHPGLYNEQFF.